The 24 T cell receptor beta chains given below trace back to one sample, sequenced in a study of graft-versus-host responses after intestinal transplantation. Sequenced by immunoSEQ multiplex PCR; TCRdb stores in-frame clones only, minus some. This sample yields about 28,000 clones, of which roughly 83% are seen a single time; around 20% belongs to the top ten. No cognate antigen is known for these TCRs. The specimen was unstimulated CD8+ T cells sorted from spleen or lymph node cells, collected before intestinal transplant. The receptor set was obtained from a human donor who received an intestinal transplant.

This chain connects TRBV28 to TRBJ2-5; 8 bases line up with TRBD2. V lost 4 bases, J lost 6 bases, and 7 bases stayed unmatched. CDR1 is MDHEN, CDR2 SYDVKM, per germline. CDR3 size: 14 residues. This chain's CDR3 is CASSSGGAIKTQYF. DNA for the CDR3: TGTGCCAGCAGTTCCGGGGGGGCCATTAAGACCCAGTACTTC.

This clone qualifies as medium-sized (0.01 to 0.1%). CDR3 in DNA: TGTGCCAGCTCACTACGGAAGGGAGGGAGCACAGATACGCAGTATTTT. It encodes CASSLRKGGSTDTQYF. The V call is TRBV18, the J call TRBJ2-3; TRBD2 matches 7 bases. The CDR3 sequence is 16 residues long. Trimming took 4 bases from V and 0 from J; bases not matched to a gene: 7. CDR1 is KGHSH, CDR2 LQKENI, per germline.

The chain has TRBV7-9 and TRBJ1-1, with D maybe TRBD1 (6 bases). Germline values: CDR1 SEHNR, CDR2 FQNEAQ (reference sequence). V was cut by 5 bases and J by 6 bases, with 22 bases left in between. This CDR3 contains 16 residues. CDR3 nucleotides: TGTGCCAGCAGCCACAGGGACAACTCGAGGGGCTCTGAAGCTTTCTTT. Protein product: CASSHRDNSRGSEAFF.

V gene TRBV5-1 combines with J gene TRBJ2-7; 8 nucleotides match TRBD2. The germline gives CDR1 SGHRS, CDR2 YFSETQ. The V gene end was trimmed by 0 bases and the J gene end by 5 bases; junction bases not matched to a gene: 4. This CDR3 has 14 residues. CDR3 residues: CASSLAGGPNEQYF. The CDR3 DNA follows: TGCGCCAGCAGCTTGGCGGGGGGGCCTAACGAGCAGTACTTC.

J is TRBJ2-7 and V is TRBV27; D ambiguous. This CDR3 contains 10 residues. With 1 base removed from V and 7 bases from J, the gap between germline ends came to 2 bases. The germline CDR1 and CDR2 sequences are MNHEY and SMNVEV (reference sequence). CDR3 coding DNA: TGTGCCAGCAGTTTATTAGAGCAGTACTTC. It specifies CASSLLEQYF.

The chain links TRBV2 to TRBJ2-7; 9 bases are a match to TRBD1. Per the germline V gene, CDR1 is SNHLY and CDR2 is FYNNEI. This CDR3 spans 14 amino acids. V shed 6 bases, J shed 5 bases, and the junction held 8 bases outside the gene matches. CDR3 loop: CASSSGQGIHEQYF. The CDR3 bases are TGTGCCAGCAGCTCGGGACAGGGAATCCACGAGCAGTACTTC.

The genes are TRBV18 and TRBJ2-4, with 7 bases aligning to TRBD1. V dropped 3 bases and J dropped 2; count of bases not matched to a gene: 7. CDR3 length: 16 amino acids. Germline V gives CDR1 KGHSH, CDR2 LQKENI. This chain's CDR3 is CASSPTKGQTKNIQYF. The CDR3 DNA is TGTGCCAGCTCACCTACTAAGGGACAGACCAAAAACATTCAGTACTTC. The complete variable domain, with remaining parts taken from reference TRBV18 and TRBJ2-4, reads NAGVMQNPRHLVRRRGQEARLRCSPMKGHSHVYWYRQLPEEGLKFMVYLQKENIIDESGMPKERFSAEFPKEGPSILRIQQVVRGDSAAYFCASSPTKGQTKNIQYFGAGTRLSVL.

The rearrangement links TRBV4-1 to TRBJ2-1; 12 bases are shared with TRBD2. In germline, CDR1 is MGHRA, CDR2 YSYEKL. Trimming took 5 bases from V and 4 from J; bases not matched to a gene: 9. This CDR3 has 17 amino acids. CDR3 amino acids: CASSLRLAGVGYNEQFF. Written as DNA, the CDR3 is TGCGCCAGCAGCTTACGACTAGCGGGAGTGGGTTACAATGAGCAGTTCTTC.

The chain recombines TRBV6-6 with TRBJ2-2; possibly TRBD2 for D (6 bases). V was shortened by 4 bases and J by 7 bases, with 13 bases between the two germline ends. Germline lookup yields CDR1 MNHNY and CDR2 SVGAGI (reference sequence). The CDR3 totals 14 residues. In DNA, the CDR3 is TGTGCCAGCAGTTTGTTAGGGCGGGGCGGGGAGCTGTTTTTT. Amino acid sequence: CASSLLGRGGELFF.

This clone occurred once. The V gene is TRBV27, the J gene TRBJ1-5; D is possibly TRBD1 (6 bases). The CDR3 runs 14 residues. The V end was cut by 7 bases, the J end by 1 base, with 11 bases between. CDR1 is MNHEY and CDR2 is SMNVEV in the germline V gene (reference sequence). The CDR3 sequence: CASTQGGSNQPQHF. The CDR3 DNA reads TGTGCCAGCACCCAAGGGGGAAGCAATCAGCCCCAGCATTTT.

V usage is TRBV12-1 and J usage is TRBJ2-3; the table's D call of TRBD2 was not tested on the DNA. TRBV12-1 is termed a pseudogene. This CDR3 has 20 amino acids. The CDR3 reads CASSFVPGLAGSESTDTQYF. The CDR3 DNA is TGTGCCAGCAGCTTTGTCCCTGGACTAGCGGGGTCAGAAAGCACAGATACGCAGTATTTT.

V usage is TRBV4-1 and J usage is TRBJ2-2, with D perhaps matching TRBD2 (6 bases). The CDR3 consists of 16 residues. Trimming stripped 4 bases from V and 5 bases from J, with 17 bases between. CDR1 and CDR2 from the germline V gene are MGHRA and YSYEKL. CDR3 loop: CASSLSGLSRTGELFF. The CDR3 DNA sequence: TGCGCCAGCAGCCTCAGCGGACTATCGCGGACCGGGGAGCTGTTTTTT.

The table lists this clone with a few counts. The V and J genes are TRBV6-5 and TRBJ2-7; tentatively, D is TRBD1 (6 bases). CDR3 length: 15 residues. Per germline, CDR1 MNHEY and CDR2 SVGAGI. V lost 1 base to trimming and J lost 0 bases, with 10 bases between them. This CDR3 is CASSYLTGSSYEQYF. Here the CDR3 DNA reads TGTGCCAGCAGTTACTTAACAGGGAGCTCCTACGAGCAGTACTTC.

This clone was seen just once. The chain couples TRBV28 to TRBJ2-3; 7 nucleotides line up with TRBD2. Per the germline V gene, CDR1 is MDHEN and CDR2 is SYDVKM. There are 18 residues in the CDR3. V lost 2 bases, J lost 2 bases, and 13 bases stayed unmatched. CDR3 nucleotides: TGTGCCAGCAGTTTACCTAATTGGCGGGAGAGCTCCACAGATACGCAGTATTTT. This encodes CASSLPNWRESSTDTQYF. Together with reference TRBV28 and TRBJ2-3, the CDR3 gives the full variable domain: DVKVTQSSRYLVKRTGEKVFLECVQDMDHENMFWYRQDPGLGLRLIYFSYDVKMKEKGDIPEGYSVSREKKERFSLILESASTNQTSMYLCASSLPNWRESSTDTQYFGPGTRLTVL.

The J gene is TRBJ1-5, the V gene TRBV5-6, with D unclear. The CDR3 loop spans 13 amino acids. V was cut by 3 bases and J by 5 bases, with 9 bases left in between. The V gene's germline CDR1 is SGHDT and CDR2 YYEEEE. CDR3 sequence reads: CASSSGWDQPQHF. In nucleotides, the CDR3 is TGTGCCAGCAGCTCGGGGTGGGATCAGCCCCAGCATTTT.

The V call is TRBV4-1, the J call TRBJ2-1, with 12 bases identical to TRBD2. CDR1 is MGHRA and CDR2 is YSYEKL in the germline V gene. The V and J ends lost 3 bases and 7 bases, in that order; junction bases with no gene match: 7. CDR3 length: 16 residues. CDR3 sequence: CASSQGPSGRDNEQFF. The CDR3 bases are TGCGCCAGCAGCCAGGGACCTAGCGGGAGGGATAATGAGCAGTTCTTC.

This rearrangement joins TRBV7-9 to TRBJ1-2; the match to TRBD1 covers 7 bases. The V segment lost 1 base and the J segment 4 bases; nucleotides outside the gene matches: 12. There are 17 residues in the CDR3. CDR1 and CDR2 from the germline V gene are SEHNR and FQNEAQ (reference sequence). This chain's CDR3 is CASSLDLPETGTYGYTF. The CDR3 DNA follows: TGTGCCAGCAGCTTAGACCTACCAGAGACAGGGACCTATGGCTACACCTTC.

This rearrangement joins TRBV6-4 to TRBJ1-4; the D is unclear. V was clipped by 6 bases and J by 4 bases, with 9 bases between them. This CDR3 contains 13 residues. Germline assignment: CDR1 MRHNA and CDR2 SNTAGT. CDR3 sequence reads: CASSPVINEKLFF. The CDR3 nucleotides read TGTGCCAGCAGCCCGGTCATTAATGAAAAACTGTTTTTT.

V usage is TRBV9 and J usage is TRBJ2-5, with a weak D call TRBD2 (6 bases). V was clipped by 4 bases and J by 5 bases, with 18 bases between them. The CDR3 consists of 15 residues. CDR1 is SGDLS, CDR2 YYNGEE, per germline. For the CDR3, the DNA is TGTGCCAGCAGCTTGCGGGACGTCGGGTGGGAGACCCAGTACTTC. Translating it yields CASSLRDVGWETQYF.

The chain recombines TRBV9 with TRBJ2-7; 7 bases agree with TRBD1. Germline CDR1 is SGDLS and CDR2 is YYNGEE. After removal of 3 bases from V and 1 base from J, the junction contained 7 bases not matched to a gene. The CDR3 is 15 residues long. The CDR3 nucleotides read TGTGCCAGCAGCGAACAACAGGGGCCATCCTACGAGCAGTACTTC. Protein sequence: CASSEQQGPSYEQYF.

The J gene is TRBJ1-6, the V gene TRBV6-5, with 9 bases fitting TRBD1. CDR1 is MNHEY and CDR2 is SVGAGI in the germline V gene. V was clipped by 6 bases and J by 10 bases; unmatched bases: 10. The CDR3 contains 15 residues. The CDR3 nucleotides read TGTGCCAGCAGGTCCTCCGGGACAGGGCTATCACCCCTCCACTTT. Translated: CASRSSGTGLSPLHF.

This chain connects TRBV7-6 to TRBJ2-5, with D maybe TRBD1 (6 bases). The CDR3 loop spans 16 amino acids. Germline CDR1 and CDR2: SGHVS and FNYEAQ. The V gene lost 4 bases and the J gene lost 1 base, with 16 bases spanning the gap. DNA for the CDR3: TGTGCCAGCAGCTCTCAACCGGGACACTTCCAAGAGACCCAGTACTTC. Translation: CASSSQPGHFQETQYF. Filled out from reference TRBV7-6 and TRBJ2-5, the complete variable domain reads GAGVSQSPRYKVTKRGQDVALRCDPISGHVSLYWYRQALGQGPEFLTYFNYEAQQDKSGLPNDRFSAERPEGSISTLTIQRTEQRDSAMYRCASSSQPGHFQETQYFGPGTRLLVL.

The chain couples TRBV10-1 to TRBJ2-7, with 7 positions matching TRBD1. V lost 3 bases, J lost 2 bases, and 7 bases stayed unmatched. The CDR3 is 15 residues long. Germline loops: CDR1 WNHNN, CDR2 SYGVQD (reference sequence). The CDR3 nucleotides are TGCGCCAGCAGTGACCCGGCAGGGGGTACCTACGAGCAGTACTTC. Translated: CASSDPAGGTYEQYF.

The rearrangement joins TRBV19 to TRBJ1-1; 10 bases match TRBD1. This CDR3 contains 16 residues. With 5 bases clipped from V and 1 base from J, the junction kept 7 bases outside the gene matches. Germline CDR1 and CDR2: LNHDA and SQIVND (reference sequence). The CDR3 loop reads CASSPSTGGGNTEAFF. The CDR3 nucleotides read TGTGCCAGTAGTCCTTCGACAGGGGGCGGGAACACTGAAGCTTTCTTT. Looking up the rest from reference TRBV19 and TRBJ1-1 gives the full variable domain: DGGITQSPKYLFRKEGQNVTLSCEQNLNHDAMYWYRQDPGQGLRLIYYSQIVNDFQKGDIAEGYSVSREKKESFPLTVTSAQKNPTAFYLCASSPSTGGGNTEAFFGQGTRLTVV.